Here is one TCR beta chain with its context. There is no known antigen for this receptor. No base-level quality is on record; no much larger clone is a single base apart. This sample stems from a study of cytomegalovirus exposure and HLA in healthy donors listed by TCRdb under 2017. Background on the whole study: An earlier analysis of fewer than 750 of the donors reported about 300 Gb of sequence data and some 110 million unique TCR beta sequences obtained from about 179 million T cells. Because of strong linkage in the cohort, roughly five DR-DQ haplotypes were treated as single units for association and clustering. An early release covering roughly 600 HLA-typed donors comprised about 300 gigabases of sequencing data and some 79 million unique TCR sequences. A later genetic analysis took genome-wide SNP genotypes for about 65% of the 666 donors and used that subset as a discovery cohort. A later analysis re-examined previously published TCR beta repertoires from just over 650 donors and added high-resolution HLA genotyping to investigate patterns of TCR occurrence. Of the 398 genotyped donors, around 81% fell in the genetic ancestry cluster associated with self-reported Caucasian donors. The study combined high-throughput TCR immunosequencing, statistical association of individual TCRs with disease status, and machine learning to predict cytomegalovirus infection status. All discovery cohort repertoires had been generated on a single sequencing platform. A separate validation cohort of roughly 110 different subjects was used in addition to the roughly 700-subject first cohort. On average, around 240,000 unique TCR beta nucleotide sequences were sequenced per donor among 350 to 400 genotyped donors of the cohort, with about 19% of those sequences being non-productive. Donor age, sex, ethnicity and CMV serostatus were collected together with the repertoire data. An earlier analysis of approximately 630 of the donors applied high-throughput TCR beta sequencing to assess whether each TCR beta V gene segment acted as functional or pseudogenic. HLA typing covered class I and class II loci at four-digit resolution. The study aimed to test whether cataloging public T cell receptors could reveal signatures of past pathogen exposure. Typing coverage differed by locus: A, B, C, DRB1 and DQB1 were typed in roughly 629-640 donors, DQA1 in approximately 520, DPA1 in 600 to 610, and DPB1 in 450 to 480. Rather than using new phenotypic data, the later analysis identified candidate immune exposures from TCR beta sequences and from how often those sequences occurred across donors. Using immunosequencing, the study profiled T cell repertoires from 550 to 750 subjects and related those repertoires to cytomegalovirus serostatus. The paper as a whole reports these results and caveats: V-gene and J-gene trimming of TCR beta chains was associated with a missense DCLRE1C variant in a later genetic analysis, and the association was replicated in an independent cohort. Because HLA typing was unavailable for some donors at each locus, only the typed subset was used in association tests. Most TCR sequences were observed very rarely across donors, whereas some public TCRs were present in many individuals. According to a later analysis, parvovirus B19, influenza, CMV and Epstein-Barr virus appeared linked to several top co-occurrence clusters. A further reported finding was that TCR beta sequences accurately predicted the HLA-A and HLA-B alleles for most subjects in the first cohort. In a later analysis, HLA-associated TCR beta chains showed more clonal expansion and lower generation probabilities than non-associated chains that were equally common. The presence/absence analyses assumed that sequencing depth was roughly uniform across donors, and that assumption may not be true. Only TCR beta chains were sequenced in this cohort, and the absence of alpha or paired-chain data limited detectable features. Most CMV-associated TCR beta chains appeared to be HLA-restricted in a later analysis, and the HLA associations seemed to be driven largely by CMV exposure. In vitro tests confirmed that a few of the cytomegalovirus-associated TCR beta chains recognize cytomegalovirus antigens. The 87-base-pair reads could not distinguish some IMGT-functional V segments, including TRBV6-2 and TRBV6-3, so those segments were excluded. Specific HLA alleles were associated with 15,000 to 20,000 TCR beta sequences at a false discovery rate of 0.05 in a later analysis. Correlated functional status among segregating V segments might be attributable to linkage disequilibrium, but an unknown experimental factor could not be ruled out. Seventeen rarely observed V segments, including chromosome 9 orphons, were excluded from the earlier analysis of approximately 500 of the donors because counts were too low. When HLA alleles, especially DR and DQ, strongly co-occurred, TCR associations were difficult to assign to individual alleles. The only immune exposure information available for the cohort was CMV serostatus. The authors suggested that the approach could potentially be generalized to other disease states and immunological phenotypes. The classifier was reported to diagnose cytomegalovirus status with high specificity and sensitivity in both the original cohort and the validation cohort. A cluster of highly shared sequence variants was judged likely to represent a technical artifact of the sequencing pipeline. In an earlier analysis of fewer than 750 of the donors, most TCR beta V segments were observed in productive rearrangements about 87% or about 30% of the time, broadly matching IMGT annotations. In the study, roughly 160 TCR beta chains were listed as associated with cytomegalovirus. Compared with the roughly 600-donor mean, donors in an Asian-associated ancestry cluster had fewer N-insertions in productive TCRs, according to a later genetic analysis. In a later analysis, the rate of TCR association differed among HLA loci, with DRB1 alleles having the most associated TCRs and HLA-C alleles having the fewest.

The library was produced with the immunoSEQ multiplex PCR assay. For the multiplex PCR, a mixture combining 60 forward primers for TCR Vbeta segments and 13 reverse primers for TCR Jbeta segments was used. A multiplex PCR assay on genomic DNA amplified the CDR3 region of rearranged TCR beta genes. Amplified TCR beta libraries were sequenced as 87-base-pair reads on the Illumina HiSeq System. The authors' pipeline ran thus. Across the 500 to 850 repertoires, a later analysis counted tens of millions of unique TCR beta chains, around 10 million of which were shared by at least two donors. Raw reads were error-corrected and collapsed into unique sequences by a nearest-neighbor algorithm in which closely related sequences were merged to remove PCR and sequencing errors. CDR3 sequences were aligned to IMGT reference sequences to assign V, D and J gene segments. For a sequence to be retained, at least a six-nucleotide match to both a V gene segment and a J gene segment was required. A rearrangement counted as productive if the CDR3 had no stop codons and remained in frame with V and J, and every other rearrangement counted as non-productive. Following IMGT convention, CDR3 was defined as the stretch from the second conserved V-encoded cysteine to the conserved J-encoded phenylalanine. The earlier analysis of 450 to 750 of the donors excluded any sequence lacking an unambiguous match to a single V gene segment. In an earlier analysis of approximately 590 of the donors, a V segment was called functional when productive rearrangements were above 56.7%, and segregating when the standard deviation between donors exceeded 5%. To diagnose cytomegalovirus status from the catalog of TCR beta chain sequences, a statistical classification framework was built. V and J gene assignment, in a later analysis, came from comparing TCR nucleotide sequences with IMGT/GENE-DB human TR gene sequences. The TCRdist pipeline was used in a later analysis to assign CDR3 sequences and most-parsimonious VDJ recombination scenarios. In a later analysis, every TCR beta chain was defined by the combination of its CDR3 amino acid sequence and its V-gene family, and reads without a unique V-gene family were dropped. As a way to deal with suspected cross-contamination and a sequencing artifact, a later analysis dropped 592 nucleotide sequences that were highly shared and had low generation probability. In a later analysis, a clonal expansion index for each public chain was calculated from normalized within-repertoire ranks of inferred template counts. A later analysis computed generation probabilities with a VDJ recombination model fitted to out-of-frame rearrangements, and checked the results against IGoR. In a later analysis, TCR-TCR, TCR-HLA and TCR-CMV co-occurrence was scored with hypergeometric tests, and a repertoire-size bias correction was applied to TCR pairs. False discovery rates were estimated in a later analysis by permuting HLA or CMV assignments 20 times. In a later analysis, co-occurring TCRs were grouped using DBSCAN, and TCRdist sequence similarity was added for clustering within HLA-allele-positive subsets. Co-occurrence clustering excluded repertoires with fewer than 30,000 or more than 120,000 public chains, plus five with anomalous nucleotide sharing. Imported from immuneACCESS, the table was reduced by TCRdb to in-frame sequences with V and J called. These copies leave out some clones; in studies compared against another copy, an unresolved V gene accounts for under half, and the cause of the remainder is not known. The V and J calls and clone size come from that table; D and trimming were worked out from the DNA. The sample yields roughly 130,000 clones; 75% to 85% were counted once. Of the sample, 1.5% to 2% falls within the top ten clones.

The cohort comprised some 680 healthy bone marrow donors. All cohort members were sampled while nominally healthy, although unrecorded immune exposures were likely present. The donor tested CMV seronegative, placing the donor among the roughly 400 seronegative members of the cohort. A peripheral blood sample was provided by each donor, and peripheral blood mononuclear cells were used for TCR beta sequencing. The Qiagen DNeasy Blood Extraction Kit was used to extract genomic DNA from the blood cell samples. Germline trimming amounts to 9 bases on V and 8 bases on J, with 15 as the count of junction bases outside the gene matches. CDR1 and CDR2, looked up from the germline V gene (reference sequence), are MNHNY and SVGAGI. The CDR3 holds 15 amino acids from the cysteine to the phenylalanine. Only the CDR3 DNA stays, 45 bases, in frame from base 1.

This receptor was obtained from a man aged 18 to 29 in good health and CMV-seronegative. The V and J genes are TRBV6-6 and TRBJ2-1, with 8 central nucleotides matching TRBD2. Sequences were obtained from PBMCs. The encoded CDR3 is CASRVFSGARDEQFF. The nucleotide sequence is given as TGTGCCAGTCGGGTTTTTAGCGGGGCCAGGGATGAGCAGTTCTTC.